This TCR beta chain is drawn from a study of blood T cell repertoires in COVID-19 (dated by TCRdb to 2019 to 2021). For context, the study as a whole: The collaborator samples originated in the United States, Italy and Spain and spanned the acute and convalescent phases of COVID-19. The prospective study material was composed of cDNA or gDNA derived from T cells, B-cell-depleted T cells, or PBMCs. Deeply sampled blood TCRbeta repertoires from subjects exposed to, actively infected with, or recovered from COVID-19 were included in the dataset. The repertoires were released in a freely available public database meant as a resource for research on the immune response to SARS-CoV-2. The samples were drawn from two sources: the first 160 participants of the ongoing ImmuneRACE study, and 1,200 or so subjects contributed by 6 global collaborators. A de-identified subject ID, COVID-19 status, age in years and sex were almost always included in the sample metadata. Where available, HLA class I and class II types were obtained from metadata supplied by the sample provider rather than from assay-based typing. Beyond this particular receptor, the publication reports: Clinical and demographic metadata were provided uncurated, with the amount varying by source and participant.

For this clone: Its antigen has not been determined. No base qualities exist here, and no much larger clone lies one base off it.

Looking up the germline V gene (reference sequence) yields CDR1 MNHEY and CDR2 SMNVEV. V is trimmed back by 4 bases and J by 1 base, and the junction contains 6 bases that no gene match accounts for. The CDR3 holds 16 amino acids from the cysteine to the phenylalanine. The entry retains the CDR3 DNA only, 48 bases that are in frame from base 1. Collaborating institutions collected whole blood in K2EDTA tubes following their own protocols. For TCRbeta analysis, collaborators shipped samples in one of three forms: frozen whole blood, isolated PBMCs, or DNA extracted from either of those sample types. The immunoSEQ Assay, a bias-controlled multiplex PCR, was used to amplify TCRbeta CDR3 regions from genomic DNA. As for the original processing: The number of nucleated cells in each sample was estimated from the amplification of reference gene primers within the assay. To quantify the absolute abundance of each unique TCRbeta CDR3 rearrangement, sequence reads were collapsed and filtered. For each sample, productive Simpson clonality was calculated as the square root of Simpson's diversity index across productive rearrangements. The clones in this table, taken by TCRdb from immuneACCESS, are in-frame only. Not every clone is retained; where verified, under half of the shortfall comes from an unresolved V gene, and the cause of the rest is unknown. The DNA was the basis for D and trimming; V, J and clone size are from that table. This sample holds over 85,000 clones; about 76% were observed only once. The top ten hold nearly 25% of the sample.

The sequencing sample was made of peripheral blood. The receptor comes from a human donor in a cohort sampled during active COVID-19. Recombination connected TRBV27 to TRBJ2-3; TRBD2 aligns with 9 central bases. The sequenced DNA is TGTGCCAGCAGTTCACTTAGCGGGAGTCGCACAGATACGCAGTATTTT. Its translation reads: CASSSLSGSRTDTQYF.